This TCR beta chain came from a study of radiation and T cells in renal cell carcinoma. At the level of the study: Nephrectomy followed 15 Gy stereotactic body radiation by 4 weeks. Broader study findings: Without pretreatment biopsies, baseline tumor clonotype presence was undetermined.

Time point indicated: blood 2 weeks post-SBRT. The treatment was: 15 Gy SBRT to primary tumor, nephrectomy 4 weeks later. Sequenced by immunoSEQ multiplex PCR; TCRdb stores in-frame clones only, minus some. Seen here are some 120,000 clones, approximately 90% observed once, and the top ten hold more than 5%. This clone was seen a handful of times. Its matching antigen is unknown. V was pared by 0 bases and J by 0 bases, with 3 bases between. CDR1 and CDR2 (germline): SGDLS, YYNGEE. The CDR3 spans 14 residues. The sample was blood, taken from a patient whose treatment included radiotherapy and nephrectomy. This receptor was taken from a woman between 65 and 79 years old with renal cell carcinoma. This chain connects TRBV9 to TRBJ1-4, with no clear D. CDR3 residues: CASSVDATNEKLFF. The CDR3 DNA is TGTGCCAGCAGCGTAGATGCAACTAATGAAAAACTGTTTTTT.